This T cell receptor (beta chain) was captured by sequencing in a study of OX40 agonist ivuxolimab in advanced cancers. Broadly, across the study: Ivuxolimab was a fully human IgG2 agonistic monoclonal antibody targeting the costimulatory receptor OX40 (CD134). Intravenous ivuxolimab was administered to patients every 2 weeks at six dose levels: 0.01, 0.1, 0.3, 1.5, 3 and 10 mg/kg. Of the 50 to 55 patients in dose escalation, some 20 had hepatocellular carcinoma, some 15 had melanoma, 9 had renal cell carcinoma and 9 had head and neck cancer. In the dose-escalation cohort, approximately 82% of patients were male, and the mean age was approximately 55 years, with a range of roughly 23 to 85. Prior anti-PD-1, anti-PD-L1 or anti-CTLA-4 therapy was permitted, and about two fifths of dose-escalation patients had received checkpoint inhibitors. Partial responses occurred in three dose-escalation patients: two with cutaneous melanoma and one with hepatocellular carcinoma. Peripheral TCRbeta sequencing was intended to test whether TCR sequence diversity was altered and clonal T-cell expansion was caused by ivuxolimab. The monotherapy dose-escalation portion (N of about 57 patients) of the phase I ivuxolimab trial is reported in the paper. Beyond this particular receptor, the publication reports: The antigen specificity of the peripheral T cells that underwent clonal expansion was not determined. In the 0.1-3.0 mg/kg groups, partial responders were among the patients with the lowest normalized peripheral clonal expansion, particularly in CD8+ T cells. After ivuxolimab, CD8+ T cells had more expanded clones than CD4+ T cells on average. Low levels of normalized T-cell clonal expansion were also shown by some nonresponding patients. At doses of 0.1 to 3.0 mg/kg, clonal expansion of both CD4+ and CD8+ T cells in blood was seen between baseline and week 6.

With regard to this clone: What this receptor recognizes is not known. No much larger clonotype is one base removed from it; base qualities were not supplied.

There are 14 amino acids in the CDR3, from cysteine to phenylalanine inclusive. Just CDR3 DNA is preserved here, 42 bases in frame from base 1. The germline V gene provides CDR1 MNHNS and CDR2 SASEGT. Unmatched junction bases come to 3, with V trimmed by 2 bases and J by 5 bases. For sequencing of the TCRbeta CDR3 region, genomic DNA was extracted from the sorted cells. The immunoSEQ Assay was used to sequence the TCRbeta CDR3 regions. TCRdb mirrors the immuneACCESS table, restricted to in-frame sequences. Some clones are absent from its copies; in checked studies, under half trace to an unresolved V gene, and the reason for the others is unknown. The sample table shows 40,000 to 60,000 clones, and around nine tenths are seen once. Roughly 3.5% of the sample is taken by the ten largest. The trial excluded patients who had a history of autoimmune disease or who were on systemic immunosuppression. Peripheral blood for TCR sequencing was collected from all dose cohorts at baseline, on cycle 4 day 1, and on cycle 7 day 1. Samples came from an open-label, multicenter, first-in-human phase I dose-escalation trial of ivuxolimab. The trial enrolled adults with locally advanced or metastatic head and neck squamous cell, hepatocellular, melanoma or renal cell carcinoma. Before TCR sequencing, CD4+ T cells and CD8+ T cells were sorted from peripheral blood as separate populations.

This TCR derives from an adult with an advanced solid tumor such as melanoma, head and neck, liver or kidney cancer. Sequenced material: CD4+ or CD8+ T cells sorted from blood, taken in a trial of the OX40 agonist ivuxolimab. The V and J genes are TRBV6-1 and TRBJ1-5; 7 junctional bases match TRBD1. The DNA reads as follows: TGTGCCAGCAGTGAAAGGGGGCAGGATCAGCCCCAGCATTTT. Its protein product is CASSERGQDQPQHF.